These 17 T cell receptor beta chains share one sample of origin, sequenced in a study of T-cell memory formation after mild COVID-19 (dated by TCRdb to the early 2020s). The library came from 5' RACE. Sequenced on an Illumina NovaSeq 6000. TCRdb passed the public sequencing reads through fastp at Q25 and MiXCR, retaining productive beta sequences. Duplicate CDR3 protein sequences are folded into a single record with the most common DNA and genes. The sample table shows fewer than 450,000 distinct CDR3 sequences, and roughly 21% are seen once. 12% of the sample is held by the ten biggest clonotypes. Material: PBMCs or a T cell subset sorted from them (not recorded which). The receptor source for this set is an adult woman who had mild COVID-19 (a few samples of this study predate the infection). The sample titles of this study are shuffled in the database, so cell type and time point are left out; the donor was told from shared clones.

The chain couples TRBV12-3 or TRBV12-4 to TRBJ2-5; D gene unclear. With 6 bases removed from V and 1 base from J, the gap between germline ends came to 12 bases. The CDR3 loop spans 14 amino acids. This chain's CDR3 is CASSLMISQETQYF. CDR3 in DNA: TGTGCCAGCAGCCTCATGATTAGCCAAGAGACCCAGTACTTC.

The chain recombines TRBV20-1 with TRBJ1-5, with TRBD1 matching 7 bases. The CDR3 has 15 residues. V shed 6 bases, J shed 3 bases, and the junction held 11 bases outside the gene matches. Looked up from germline, CDR1 is DFQATT and CDR2 is SNEGSKA (reference sequence). CDR3 sequence reads: CSANRGWGPNQPQHF. The CDR3 DNA is TGCAGTGCGAACAGGGGTTGGGGACCCAATCAGCCCCAGCATTTT.

This clonotype was picked up a small number of times. The rearrangement links TRBV11-2 to TRBJ2-6; D is unresolved. Trimming left V 4 bases short and J 4 bases short, with 5 bases between. From germline, CDR1 is SGHAT and CDR2 FQNNGV. This CDR3 has 13 amino acids. As DNA, the CDR3 is TGTGCCAGCAGCTCCGGGGGGGCCAACGTCCTGACTTTC. Its translation: CASSSGGANVLTF.

The V and J genes are TRBV6-6 and TRBJ2-3; 9 bases line up with TRBD2. Germline V gene data show CDR1 as MNHNY and CDR2 as SVGAGI (reference sequence). The CDR3 contains 15 residues. With V trimmed by 5 bases and J by 4 bases, 7 bases remained unmatched. The CDR3 DNA reads as TGTGCCAGCAGTCCCTCGAGCGGGAGGCCAGATACGCAGTATTTT. As protein: CASSPSSGRPDTQYF.

This chain links TRBV12-3 or TRBV12-4 with TRBJ1-1; 8 bases are shared with TRBD1. This CDR3 is 16 amino acids long. The V gene end was trimmed by 4 bases and the J gene end by 3 bases; junction bases not matched to a gene: 10. CDR3 protein: CASSSSDRGVDTEAFF. The CDR3 DNA sequence: TGTGCCAGCAGTTCGTCTGACAGGGGAGTCGACACTGAAGCTTTCTTT.

J is TRBJ2-7 and V is TRBV5-6; D is tentatively TRBD1 or TRBD2 (5 bases each). The V end was cut by 1 base, the J end by 4 bases, with 12 bases between. CDR3 length: 14 residues. From germline, CDR1 is SGHDT and CDR2 YYEEEE. The DNA for the CDR3 is TGTGCCAGCAGCTTGTTCCAGGGAGTATACGAGCAGTACTTC. Translating gives CASSLFQGVYEQYF.

The chain combines TRBV29-1 with TRBJ1-3, with D unresolved. Looked up from germline, CDR1 is SQVTM and CDR2 is ANQGSEA. Trimming pared 7 bases from V and 4 bases from J, leaving 14 bases between. CDR3 length equals 13 residues. The CDR3 spells CSASGAVGNTIYF. The CDR3 nucleotides read TGCAGCGCATCGGGAGCAGTCGGAAACACCATATATTTT. Looking up the rest from reference TRBV29-1 and TRBJ1-3 gives the full variable domain: SAVISQKPSRDICQRGTSLTIQCQVDSQVTMMFWYRQQPGQSLTLIATANQGSEATYESGFVIDKFPISRPNLTFSTLTVSNMSPEDSSIYLCSASGAVGNTIYFGEGSWLTVV.

This chain uses TRBV5-6 with TRBJ1-2, with D perhaps TRBD1 (5 bases). The germline V gene encodes CDR1 SGHDT and CDR2 YYEEEE. Trimming shortened V by 7 bases and J by 6 bases, and 16 bases separated the two germline ends. This CDR3 spans 13 amino acids. In DNA, the CDR3 is TGTGCCAGCCACATGCAGGGATCGCATGGCTACACCTTC. Protein sequence: CASHMQGSHGYTF. Based on the CDR3 plus reference TRBV5-6 and TRBJ1-2, the full variable domain is DAGVTQSPTHLIKTRGQQVTLRCSPKSGHDTVSWYQQALGQGPQFIFQYYEEEERQRGNFPDRFSGHQFPNYSSELNVNALLLGDSALYLCASHMQGSHGYTFGSGTRLTVV.

This clonotype has only a few counts. The chain links TRBV6-1 to TRBJ2-4; weak D call: TRBD2 (7 bases). Per germline, CDR1 MNHNS and CDR2 SASEGT. Trimming pared 4 bases from V and 3 bases from J, leaving 19 bases between. The CDR3 has 17 amino acids. CDR3 sequence: CASSATQGGFDKNIQYF. CDR3 nucleotide sequence: TGTGCCAGCAGTGCCACACAGGGAGGGTTTGACAAAAACATTCAGTACTTC.

This clonotype appeared a few times. This sequence joins TRBV5-1 and TRBJ2-1, with 13 positions matching TRBD2. CDR3 length equals 17 residues. CDR1 SGHRS and CDR2 YFSETQ come from the germline V gene. J gave up 1 base and V 4 bases, and 5 bases lay outside the gene matches. CDR3 nucleotides: TGCGCCAGCAGCCTCGGACTAGCGGGAGCGTCCTACAATGAGCAGTTCTTC. Translating it yields CASSLGLAGASYNEQFF.

This clonotype was picked up a small number of times. The chain has TRBV29-1 and TRBJ2-5; either TRBD1 or TRBD2 may fit D (5 bases each). This CDR3 has 13 residues. V lost 4 bases, J lost 13 bases, and 22 bases lay in between. Germline CDR1 and CDR2: SQVTM and ANQGSEA. The CDR3 sequence is CSVVLLAQGRLYF. CDR3 bases: TGCAGCGTTGTTTTGCTAGCCCAGGGCCGTCTGTACTTC.

The chain carries TRBV19 and TRBJ2-3; D is uncertain. The length of the CDR3 is 15 residues. Germline CDR1 is LNHDA and CDR2 is SQIVND (reference sequence). Trimming removed 1 base from V and 0 bases from J, with 8 bases in between. Here the CDR3 reads CASSIGVDSTDTQYF. CDR3 nucleotides: TGTGCCAGTAGTATAGGAGTCGACAGCACAGATACGCAGTATTTT.

V is TRBV12-3 or TRBV12-4 and J is TRBJ2-2; D unclear. Trimming removed 4 bases from V and 7 bases from J, with 10 bases in between. The CDR3 consists of 13 residues. CDR3 in DNA: TGTGCCAGCAGTTCCAATTTGGTCGGGGAGCTGTTTTTT. It translates to CASSSNLVGELFF.

The chain employs TRBV29-1 and TRBJ2-2, with TRBD2 as a possible D gene (6 bases). The CDR3 runs 13 residues. The V and J ends lost 5 bases and 5 bases respectively, with 12 bases between them. Germline CDR1 is SQVTM and CDR2 is ANQGSEA. The CDR3, as DNA: TGCAGCGTTCGGGACTCCCAAACCGGGGAGCTGTTTTTT. This gives the protein CSVRDSQTGELFF.

This clonotype was counted only a few times. The rearrangement joins TRBV6-5 to TRBJ1-5, with D possibly TRBD1 on 6 matching bases. Looked up from germline, CDR1 is MNHEY and CDR2 is SVGAGI. The CDR3 runs to 15 residues. The V end was cut by 5 bases, the J end by 2 bases, with 13 bases between. The CDR3 DNA follows: TGTGCCAGCAGTACCGACAGGTCCCGCAATCAGCCCCAGCATTTT. Protein product: CASSTDRSRNQPQHF.

The rearrangement uses TRBV7-9 and TRBJ1-1; 8 nucleotides align to TRBD1. Germline V gene data show CDR1 as SEHNR and CDR2 as FQNEAQ (reference sequence). This CDR3 contains 15 residues. V dropped 2 bases and J dropped 4; count of bases not matched to a gene: 6. CDR3 sequence (DNA): TGTGCCAGCAGCTTAACCGGGACAGGTAGCACTGAAGCTTTCTTT. Amino acids: CASSLTGTGSTEAFF.

The genes are TRBV11-2 and TRBJ2-4, with TRBD1 matching over 7 bases. Germline V gives CDR1 SGHAT, CDR2 FQNNGV. With V trimmed by 5 bases and J by 2 bases, 12 bases remained unmatched. The CDR3 sequence is 17 residues long. The CDR3 sequence: CASSPQVGQTTKNIQYF. CDR3 nucleotides: TGTGCCAGCAGCCCTCAGGTGGGACAGACCACCAAAAACATTCAGTACTTC.